This is a list of T cell receptor beta chains from one sample in a study of shared clonotypes between healthy human individuals. Measured with immunoSEQ multiplex PCR; TCRdb has only the in-frame clones, and not every one. The repertoire holds around 690,000 clones, 90% seen once, with about 33% in the top ten. Sequenced sample: memory CD8+ T cells from PBMCs. The receptors here all came from a man between 18 and 35 years old in good health. Some clones in this sample may be carry-over from other donors' samples. Each CDR3 is given without its conserved first and last residue.

CDR3aa: ASSVRQGHEQY
j_gene: TRBJ2-7
v_gene: TRBV9

CDR3aa: ASSPRTSGRFTGELF
j_gene: TRBJ2-2
v_gene: TRBV10-1

CDR3aa: ASSRSESPYT
j_gene: TRBJ1-2
v_gene: TRBV11-2

CDR3aa: STGEAYGYT
j_gene: TRBJ1-2
v_gene: TRBV20-1

CDR3aa: ASSPVRARYNEQF
j_gene: TRBJ2-1
v_gene: TRBV27

CDR3aa: SVGPGQHTNYGYT
j_gene: TRBJ1-2
v_gene: TRBV29-1

CDR3aa: VTSPLPRQGWDQPQH
j_gene: TRBJ1-5
v_gene: TRBV28

CDR3aa: ASGLVEGDSNSYNEQF
j_gene: TRBJ2-1
v_gene: TRBV12-5

CDR3aa: ASSVGTEQF
j_gene: TRBJ2-1
v_gene: TRBV7-9

CDR3aa: ASSLDPDTEAF
j_gene: TRBJ1-1
v_gene: TRBV7-9

CDR3aa: ASSMLDAYEQY
j_gene: TRBJ2-7
v_gene: TRBV19

CDR3aa: ASSHQTGDGRAYEQY
j_gene: TRBJ2-7
v_gene: TRBV19

CDR3aa: ASRGGTVLGQETQY
j_gene: TRBJ2-5
v_gene: TRBV27

CDR3aa: ASSLGELRTDTQY
j_gene: TRBJ2-3
v_gene: TRBV28

CDR3aa: ASSLQAGGPGEQF
j_gene: TRBJ2-1
v_gene: TRBV7-9

CDR3aa: ATSGLAGGLGNEQF
j_gene: TRBJ2-1
v_gene: TRBV4-1

CDR3aa: ASSPVGSGDYEQY
j_gene: TRBJ2-7
v_gene: TRBV7-3

CDR3aa: ASSLTPNTGELF
j_gene: TRBJ2-2
v_gene: TRBV7-9

CDR3aa: ASSYPGTGRVYGYT
j_gene: TRBJ1-2
v_gene: TRBV5-7

CDR3aa: SVELWRTGDGYT
j_gene: TRBJ1-2
v_gene: TRBV29-1

CDR3aa: ATSASGESYEQY
j_gene: TRBJ2-7
v_gene: TRBV15

CDR3aa: ASSREEDRGQGVWQETQY
j_gene: TRBJ2-5
v_gene: TRBV23-1

CDR3aa: ASSLARGGYEQY
j_gene: TRBJ2-7
v_gene: TRBV7-8

CDR3aa: ASSHRPDEQY
j_gene: TRBJ2-7
v_gene: TRBV27

CDR3aa: ASSAVRSDTDTQY
j_gene: TRBJ2-3
v_gene: TRBV9